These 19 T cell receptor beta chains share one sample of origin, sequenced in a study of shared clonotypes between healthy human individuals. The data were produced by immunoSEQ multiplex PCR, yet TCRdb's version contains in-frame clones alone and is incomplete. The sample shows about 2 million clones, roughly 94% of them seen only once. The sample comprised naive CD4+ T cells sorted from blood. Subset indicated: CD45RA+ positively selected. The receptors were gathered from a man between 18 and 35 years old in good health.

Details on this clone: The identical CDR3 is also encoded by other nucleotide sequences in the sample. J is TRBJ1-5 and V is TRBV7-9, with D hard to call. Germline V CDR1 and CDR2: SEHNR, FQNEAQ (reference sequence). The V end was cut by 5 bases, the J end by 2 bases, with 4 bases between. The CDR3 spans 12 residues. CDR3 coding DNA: TGTGCCAGCAGCCCGGGCAATCAGCCCCAGCATTTT. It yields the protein CASSPGNQPQHF. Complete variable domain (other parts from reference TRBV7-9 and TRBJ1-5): DTGVSQNPRHKITKRGQNVTFRCDPISEHNRLYWYRQTLGQGPEFLTYFQNEAQLEKSRLLSDRFSAERPKGSFSTLEIQRTEQGDSAMYLCASSPGNQPQHFGDGTRLSIL.

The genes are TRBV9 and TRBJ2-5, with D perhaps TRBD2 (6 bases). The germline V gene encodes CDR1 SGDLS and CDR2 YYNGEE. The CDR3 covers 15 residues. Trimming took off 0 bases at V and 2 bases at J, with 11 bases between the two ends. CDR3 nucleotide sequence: TGTGCCAGCAGCGTAGGGGGCGGGGAGCAAGAGACCCAGTACTTC. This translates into CASSVGGGEQETQYF. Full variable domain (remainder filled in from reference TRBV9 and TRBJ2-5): DSGVTQTPKHLITATGQRVTLRCSPRSGDLSVYWYQQSLDQGLQFLIQYYNGEERAKGNILERFSAQQFPDLHSELNLSSLELGDSALYFCASSVGGGEQETQYFGPGTRLLVL.

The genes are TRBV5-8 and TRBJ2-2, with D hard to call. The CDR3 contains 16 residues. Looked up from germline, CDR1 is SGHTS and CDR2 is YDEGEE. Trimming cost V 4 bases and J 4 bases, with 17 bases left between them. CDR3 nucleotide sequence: TGTGCCAGCAGCCCCACCGGAGCAGGACGCACCGGGGAGCTGTTTTTT. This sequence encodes CASSPTGAGRTGELFF.

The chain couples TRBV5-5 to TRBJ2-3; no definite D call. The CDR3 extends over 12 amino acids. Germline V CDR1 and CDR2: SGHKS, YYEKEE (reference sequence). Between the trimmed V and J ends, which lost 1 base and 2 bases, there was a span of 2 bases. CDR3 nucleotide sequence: TGTGCCAGCAGCTTGTTCACAGATACGCAGTATTTT. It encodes CASSLFTDTQYF.

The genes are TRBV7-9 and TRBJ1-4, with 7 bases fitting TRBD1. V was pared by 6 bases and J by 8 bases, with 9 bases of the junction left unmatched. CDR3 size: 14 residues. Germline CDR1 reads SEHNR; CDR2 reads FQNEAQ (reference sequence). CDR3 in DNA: TGTGCCAGCAGAGACAGGGAGAAGGGGGAAAAACTGTTTTTT. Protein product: CASRDREKGEKLFF.

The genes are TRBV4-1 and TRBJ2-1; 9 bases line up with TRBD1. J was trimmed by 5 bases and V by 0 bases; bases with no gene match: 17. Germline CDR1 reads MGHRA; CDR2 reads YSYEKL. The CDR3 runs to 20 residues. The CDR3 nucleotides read TGCGCCAGCAGCCAAGAGCTAGCAGTGGGACAGGGCCTTGGCAACAATGAGCAGTTCTTC. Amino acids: CASSQELAVGQGLGNNEQFF.

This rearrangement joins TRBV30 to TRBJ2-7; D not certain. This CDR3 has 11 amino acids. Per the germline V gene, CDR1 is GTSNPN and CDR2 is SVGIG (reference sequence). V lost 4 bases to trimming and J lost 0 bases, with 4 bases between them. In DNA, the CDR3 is TGTGCCTGGATCTCCTCCTACGAGCAGTACTTC. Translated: CAWISSYEQYF.

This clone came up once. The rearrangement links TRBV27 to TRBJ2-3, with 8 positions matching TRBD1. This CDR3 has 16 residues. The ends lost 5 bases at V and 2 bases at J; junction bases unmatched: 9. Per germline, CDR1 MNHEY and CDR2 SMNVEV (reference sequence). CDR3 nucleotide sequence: TGTGCCAGCAGTCAACGGGACAGGACTTACACAGATACGCAGTATTTT. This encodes CASSQRDRTYTDTQYF.

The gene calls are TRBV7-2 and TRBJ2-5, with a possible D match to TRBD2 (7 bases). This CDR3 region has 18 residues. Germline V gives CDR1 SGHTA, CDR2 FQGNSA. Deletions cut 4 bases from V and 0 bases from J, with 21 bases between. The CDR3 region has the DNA TGTGCCAGCAGCTCCCGATGGGGCGGGGGCCGGTACCAAGAGACCCAGTACTTC. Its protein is CASSSRWGGGRYQETQYF.

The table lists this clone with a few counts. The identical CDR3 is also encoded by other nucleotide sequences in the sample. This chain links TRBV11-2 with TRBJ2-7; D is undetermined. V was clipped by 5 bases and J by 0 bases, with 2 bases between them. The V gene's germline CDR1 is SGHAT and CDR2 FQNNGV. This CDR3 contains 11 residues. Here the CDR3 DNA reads TGTGCCAGCAGCCGCTCCTACGAGCAGTACTTC. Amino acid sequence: CASSRSYEQYF.

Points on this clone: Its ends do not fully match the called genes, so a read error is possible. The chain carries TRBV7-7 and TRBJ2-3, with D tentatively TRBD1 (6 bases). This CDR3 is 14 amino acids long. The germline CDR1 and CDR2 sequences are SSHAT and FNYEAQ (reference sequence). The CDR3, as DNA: TGTGCTAGCAGCCTTGGACAGAGCACAGATACGCAGTATTTT. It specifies CASSLGQSTDTQYF. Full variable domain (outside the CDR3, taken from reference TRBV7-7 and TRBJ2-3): GAGVSQSPRYKVTKRGQDVTLRCDPISSHATLYWYQQALGQGPEFLTYFNYEAQPDKSGLPSDRFSAERPEGSISTLTIQRTEQRDSAMYRCASSLGQSTDTQYFGPGTRLTVL.

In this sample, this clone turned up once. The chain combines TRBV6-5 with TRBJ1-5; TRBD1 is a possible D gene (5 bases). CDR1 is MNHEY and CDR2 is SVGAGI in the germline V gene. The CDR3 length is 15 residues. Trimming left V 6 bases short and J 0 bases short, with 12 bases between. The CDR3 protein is CASRSGTDSNQPQHF. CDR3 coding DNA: TGTGCCAGCAGATCCGGGACGGATAGCAATCAGCCCCAGCATTTT.

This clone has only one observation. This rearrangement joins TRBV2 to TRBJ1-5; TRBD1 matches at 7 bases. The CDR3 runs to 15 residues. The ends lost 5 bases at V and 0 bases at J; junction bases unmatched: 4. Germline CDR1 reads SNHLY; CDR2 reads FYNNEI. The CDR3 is CASSQGGNSNQPQHF. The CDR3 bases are TGTGCCAGCAGTCAGGGGGGTAATAGCAATCAGCCCCAGCATTTT.

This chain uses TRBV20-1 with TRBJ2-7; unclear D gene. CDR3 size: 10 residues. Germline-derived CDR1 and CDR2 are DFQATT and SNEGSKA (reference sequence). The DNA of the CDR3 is TGCATCCCGCCAGATTACGAGCAGTACTTC. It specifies CIPPDYEQYF.

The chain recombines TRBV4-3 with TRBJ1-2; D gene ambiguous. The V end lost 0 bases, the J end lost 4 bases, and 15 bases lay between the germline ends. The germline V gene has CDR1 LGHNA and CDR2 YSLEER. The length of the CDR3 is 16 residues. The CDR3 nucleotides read TGCGCCAGCAGCCAAGAACGGCTAACCGGTGGCTATGGCTACACCTTC. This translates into CASSQERLTGGYGYTF.

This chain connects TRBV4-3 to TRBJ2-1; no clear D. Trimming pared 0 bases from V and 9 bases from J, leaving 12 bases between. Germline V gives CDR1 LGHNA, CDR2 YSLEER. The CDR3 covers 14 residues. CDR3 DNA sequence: TGCGCCAGCAGCCAAGACCCTTTAGGCATTGAGCAGTTCTTC. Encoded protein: CASSQDPLGIEQFF.

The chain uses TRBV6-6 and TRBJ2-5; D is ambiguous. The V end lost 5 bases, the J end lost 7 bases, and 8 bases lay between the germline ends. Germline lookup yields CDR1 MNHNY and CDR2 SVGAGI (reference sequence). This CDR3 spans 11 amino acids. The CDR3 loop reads CASSPWATQYF. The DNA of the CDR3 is TGTGCCAGCAGTCCATGGGCGACCCAGTACTTC.

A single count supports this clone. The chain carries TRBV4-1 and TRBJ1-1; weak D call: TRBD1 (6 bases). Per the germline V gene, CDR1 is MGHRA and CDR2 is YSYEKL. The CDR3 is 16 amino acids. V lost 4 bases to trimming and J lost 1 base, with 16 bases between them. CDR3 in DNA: TGCGCCAGCAGCCCCGACCTGCCAGGGGCGAACACTGAAGCTTTCTTT. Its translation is CASSPDLPGANTEAFF.

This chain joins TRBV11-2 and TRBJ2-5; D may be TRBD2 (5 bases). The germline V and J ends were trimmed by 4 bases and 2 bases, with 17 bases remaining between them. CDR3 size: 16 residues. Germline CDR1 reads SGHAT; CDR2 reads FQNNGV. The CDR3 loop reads CASSSRGRAEQETQYF. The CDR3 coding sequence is TGTGCCAGCAGCTCCCGCGGGCGGGCGGAACAAGAGACCCAGTACTTC.